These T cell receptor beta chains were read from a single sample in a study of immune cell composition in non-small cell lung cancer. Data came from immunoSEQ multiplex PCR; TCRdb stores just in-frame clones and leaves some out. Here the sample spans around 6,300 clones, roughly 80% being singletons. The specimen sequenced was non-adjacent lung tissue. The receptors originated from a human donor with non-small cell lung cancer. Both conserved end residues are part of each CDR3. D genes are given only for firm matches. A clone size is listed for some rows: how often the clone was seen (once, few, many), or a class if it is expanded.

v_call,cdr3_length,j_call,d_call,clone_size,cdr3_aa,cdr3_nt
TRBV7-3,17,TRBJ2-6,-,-,CASSLTASSSGANVLTF,TGTGCCAGCAGCTTAACAGCATCCTCCTCTGGGGCCAACGTCCTGACTTTC
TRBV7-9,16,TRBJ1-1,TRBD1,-,CASSSGDRVMGTEAFF,TGTGCCAGCAGCTCGGGAGACAGGGTAATGGGGACTGAAGCTTTCTTT
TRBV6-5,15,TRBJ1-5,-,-,CASSKGGNSNQPQHF,TGTGCCAGCAGTAAAGGAGGGAATAGCAATCAGCCCCAGCATTTT
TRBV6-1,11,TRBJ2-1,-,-,CASSGQNEQFF,TGTGCCAGCAGTGGTCAAAATGAGCAGTTCTTC
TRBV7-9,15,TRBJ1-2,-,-,CASSLGVSGAYGYTF,TGTGCCAGCAGCTTGGGCGTGTCAGGGGCCTATGGCTACACCTTC
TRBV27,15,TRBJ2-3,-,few,CASSRQSLGTDTQYF,TGTGCCAGCAGTCGACAGTCCCTGGGAACAGATACGCAGTATTTT
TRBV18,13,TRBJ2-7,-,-,CASSPPPSYEQYF,TGTGCCAGCTCACCCCCTCCCTCCTACGAGCAGTACTTC
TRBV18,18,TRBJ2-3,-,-,CASSPYSRGSPGTDTQYF,TGTGCCAGCTCACCCTATTCCCGAGGCAGCCCGGGCACAGATACGCAGTATTTT
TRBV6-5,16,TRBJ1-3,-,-,CASSYSDGGGGNTIYF,TGTGCCAGCAGTTACTCGGACGGGGGGGGCGGAAACACCATATATTTT
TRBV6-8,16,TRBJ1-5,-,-,CASSYSRDPHNQPQHF,TGTGCCAGCAGTTACTCGCGGGATCCACACAATCAGCCCCAGCATTTT
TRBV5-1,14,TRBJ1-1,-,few,CASSPSGMNTEAFF,TGCGCCAGCAGCCCCTCGGGGATGAACACTGAAGCTTTCTTT
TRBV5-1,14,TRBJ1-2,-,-,CASSLDIGDYGYTF,TGCGCCAGCAGCTTGGATATCGGGGACTATGGCTACACCTTC
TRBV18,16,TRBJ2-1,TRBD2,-,CASSPPGLAGVNEQFF,TGTGCCAGCTCACCACCGGGTCTAGCGGGAGTCAATGAGCAGTTCTTC
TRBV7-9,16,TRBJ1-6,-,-,CASSLGQGTNNSPLHF,TGTGCCAGCAGCTTAGGTCAGGGAACAAATAATTCACCCCTCCACTTT
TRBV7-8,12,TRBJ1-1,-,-,CASSLELGEAFF,TGTGCCAGCAGCTTAGAACTAGGAGAAGCTTTCTTT
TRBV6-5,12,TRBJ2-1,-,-,CASSSMLNEQFF,TGTGCCAGCAGTAGCATGCTAAATGAGCAGTTCTTC
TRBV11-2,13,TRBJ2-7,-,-,CASSLSGNYEQYF,TGTGCCAGCAGCTTATCAGGAAACTACGAGCAGTACTTC
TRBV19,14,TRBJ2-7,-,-,CASRRGPGDYEQYF,TGTGCCAGTAGGCGAGGGCCCGGGGACTACGAGCAGTACTTC
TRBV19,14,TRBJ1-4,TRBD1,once,CASTKDRGEEKLFF,TGTGCCAGTACCAAGGACAGGGGAGAAGAAAAACTGTTTTTT
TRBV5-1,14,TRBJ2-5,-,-,CASGPKGPQETQYF,TGCGCCAGCGGTCCGAAGGGGCCCCAAGAGACCCAGTACTTC
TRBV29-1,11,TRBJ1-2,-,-,CSVEENRGYTF,TGCAGCGTTGAAGAAAATCGTGGCTACACCTTC
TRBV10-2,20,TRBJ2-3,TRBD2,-,CASSEVISGSRETSTDTQYF,TGCGCCAGCAGTGAAGTTATTAGCGGGAGCCGAGAAACTAGCACAGATACGCAGTATTTT
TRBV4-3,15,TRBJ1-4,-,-,CASSQAAQFNEKLFF,TGCGCCAGCAGCCAAGCGGCACAGTTTAATGAAAAACTGTTTTTT
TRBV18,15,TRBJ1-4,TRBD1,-,CASSPPTGIGEKLFF,TGTGCCAGCTCACCACCGACAGGGATCGGTGAAAAACTGTTTTTT
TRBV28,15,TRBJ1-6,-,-,CASSEIQVFGSPLHF,TGTGCCAGCAGTGAAATACAGGTTTTCGGGTCACCCCTCCACTTT
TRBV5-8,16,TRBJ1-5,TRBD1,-,CASSLFTGASNQPQHF,TGTGCCAGCAGCTTGTTTACAGGGGCGAGCAATCAGCCCCAGCATTTT
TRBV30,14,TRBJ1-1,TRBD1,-,CAWSSGTGGTEAFF,TGTGCCTGGAGTTCCGGGACAGGGGGGACTGAAGCTTTCTTT
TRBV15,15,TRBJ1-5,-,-,CATSRDLIRNQPQHF,TGTGCCACCAGCAGAGATCTAATCAGGAATCAGCCCCAGCATTTT
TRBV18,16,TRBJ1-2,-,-,CASSPRATATNYGYTF,TGTGCCAGCTCACCACGGGCAACAGCCACTAACTATGGCTACACCTTC
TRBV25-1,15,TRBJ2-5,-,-,CASSDLQDSQETQYF,TGTGCCAGCAGTGACCTTCAGGATTCGCAAGAGACCCAGTACTTC
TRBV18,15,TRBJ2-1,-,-,CASSPPGQTYNEQFF,TGTGCCAGCTCACCCCCGGGACAAACCTACAATGAGCAGTTCTTC
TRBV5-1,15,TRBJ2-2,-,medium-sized,CASSLGQKNTGELFF,TGCGCCAGCAGCTTGGGGCAGAAGAACACCGGGGAGCTGTTTTTT
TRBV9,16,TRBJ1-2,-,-,CASSVGGLAGAEGYTF,TGTGCCAGCAGCGTAGGGGGGCTTGCAGGGGCTGAAGGCTACACCTTC
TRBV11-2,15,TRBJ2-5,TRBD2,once,CASSLLWLAEETQYF,TGTGCCAGCAGCTTATTATGGCTAGCGGAAGAGACCCAGTACTTC
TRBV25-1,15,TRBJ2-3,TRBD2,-,CASSKREGLGDTQYF,TGTGCCAGCAGTAAGCGGGAGGGCCTTGGAGATACGCAGTATTTT
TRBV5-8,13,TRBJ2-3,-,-,CASSLTGTDTQYF,TGTGCCAGCAGCTTGACAGGTACAGATACGCAGTATTTT
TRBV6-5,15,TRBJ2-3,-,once,CASSHDRSLTDTQYF,TGTGCCAGCAGTCACGACAGGAGCCTCACAGATACGCAGTATTTT
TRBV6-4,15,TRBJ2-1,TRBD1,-,CASSDGQGSRNEQFF,TGTGCCAGCAGTGACGGACAGGGCAGCAGGAATGAGCAGTTCTTC
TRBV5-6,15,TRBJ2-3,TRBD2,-,CASSLRLAGTDTQYF,TGTGCCAGCAGCTTGCGACTAGCGGGGACAGATACGCAGTATTTT
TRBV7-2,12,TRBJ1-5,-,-,CASSLPNQPQHF,TGTGCCAGCAGCTTACCTAATCAGCCCCAGCATTTT
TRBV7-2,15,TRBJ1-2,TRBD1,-,CASSLSGTGIYGYTF,TGTGCCAGCAGCTTATCCGGGACAGGGATTTATGGCTACACCTTC
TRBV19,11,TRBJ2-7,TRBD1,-,CASTGGYEQYF,TGTGCCAGTACAGGGGGCTACGAGCAGTACTTC
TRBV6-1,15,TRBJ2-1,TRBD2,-,CASSERTSGISEQFF,TGTGCCAGCAGTGAAAGGACTAGCGGTATCAGTGAGCAGTTCTTC
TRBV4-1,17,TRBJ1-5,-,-,CASSQDMREYSNQPQHF,TGCGCCAGCAGCCAAGATATGAGGGAATATAGCAATCAGCCCCAGCATTTT
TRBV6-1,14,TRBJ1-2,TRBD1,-,CASMSPGTGRGYTF,TGTGCCAGCATGTCCCCGGGGACAGGGCGAGGCTACACCTTC
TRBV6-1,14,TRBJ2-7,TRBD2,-,CASSGEGPTYEQYF,TGTGCCAGCAGTGGGGAGGGCCCCACCTACGAGCAGTACTTC
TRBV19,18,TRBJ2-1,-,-,CASSPPPGTPGSYNEQFF,TGTGCCAGTAGCCCTCCTCCCGGGACTCCGGGATCCTACAATGAGCAGTTCTTC
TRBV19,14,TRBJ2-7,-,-,CASRVTQSSYEQYF,TGTGCCAGTAGGGTGACACAAAGCTCCTACGAGCAGTACTTC
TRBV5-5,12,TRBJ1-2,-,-,CASSFSAAVGTF,TGTGCCAGCAGCTTTAGCGCCGCCGTCGGGACCTTC
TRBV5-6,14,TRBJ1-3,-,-,CASSLTGSGNTIYF,TGTGCCAGCAGCTTGACAGGGTCGGGAAACACCATATATTTT
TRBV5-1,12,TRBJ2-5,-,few,CASSEGRETQYF,TGCGCCAGCAGCGAGGGCCGGGAGACCCAGTACTTC
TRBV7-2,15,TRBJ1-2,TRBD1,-,CASSLNQGAVYGYTF,TGTGCCAGCAGCTTAAACCAGGGGGCTGTCTATGGCTACACCTTC
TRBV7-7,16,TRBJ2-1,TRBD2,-,CASSLGTSGSQSEQFF,TGTGCTAGCAGCTTAGGGACTAGCGGGAGTCAGTCTGAGCAGTTCTTC
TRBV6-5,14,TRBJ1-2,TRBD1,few,CASRSHQGGSGYTF,TGTGCCAGCAGATCCCATCAAGGGGGCTCTGGCTACACCTTC
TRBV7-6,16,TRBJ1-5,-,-,CASSHRTEYSNQPQHF,TGTGCCAGCAGCCACCGGACAGAATATAGCAATCAGCCCCAGCATTTT
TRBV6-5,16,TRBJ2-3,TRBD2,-,CASSSLAGGYTDTQYF,TGTGCCAGCAGTTCCTTAGCGGGGGGGTACACAGATACGCAGTATTTT
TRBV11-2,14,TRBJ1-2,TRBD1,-,CASSLTGGNYGYTF,TGTGCCAGCAGCCTCACAGGGGGTAACTATGGCTACACCTTC